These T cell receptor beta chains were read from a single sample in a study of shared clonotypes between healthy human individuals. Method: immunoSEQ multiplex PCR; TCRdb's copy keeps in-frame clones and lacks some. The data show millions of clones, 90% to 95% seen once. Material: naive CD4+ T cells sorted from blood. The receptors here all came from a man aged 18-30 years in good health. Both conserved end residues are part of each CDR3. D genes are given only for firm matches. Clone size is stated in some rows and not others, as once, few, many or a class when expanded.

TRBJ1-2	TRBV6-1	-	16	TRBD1	CASSEKGTGEWYGYTF	TGTGCCAGCAGTGAAAAAGGGACAGGGGAATGGTATGGCTACACCTTC
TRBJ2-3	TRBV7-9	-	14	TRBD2	CASSVAGYTDTQYF	TGTGCCAGCAGCGTAGCGGGATACACAGATACGCAGTATTTT
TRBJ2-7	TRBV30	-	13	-	CAWSPSGPYEQYF	TGTGCCTGGAGTCCCAGCGGCCCCTACGAGCAGTACTTC
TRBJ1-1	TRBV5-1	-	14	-	CASSFWGQTTEAFF	TGCGCCAGCAGCTTCTGGGGGCAGACCACTGAAGCTTTCTTT
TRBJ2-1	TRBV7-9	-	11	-	CASSLNDEQFF	TGTGCCAGCAGCTTAAACGATGAGCAGTTCTTC
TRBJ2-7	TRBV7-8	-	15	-	CASSLTETSSYEQYF	TGTGCCAGCAGCCTAACAGAGACTAGCTCCTACGAGCAGTACTTC
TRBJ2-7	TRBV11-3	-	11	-	CASSFRREQYF	TGTGCCAGCAGCTTTCGTCGCGAGCAGTACTTC
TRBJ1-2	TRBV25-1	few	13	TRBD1	CASSQGARYGYTF	TGTGCCAGTTCACAGGGGGCTCGATATGGCTACACCTTC
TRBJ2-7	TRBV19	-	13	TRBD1	CASRRTGVYEQYF	TGTGCCAGTAGGAGGACAGGGGTCTACGAGCAGTACTTC
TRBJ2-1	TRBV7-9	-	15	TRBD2	CASSLRLAGAGEQFF	TGTGCCAGCAGCTTAAGACTAGCGGGAGCTGGTGAGCAGTTCTTC
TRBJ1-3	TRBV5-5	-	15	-	CASSSTVGSGNTIYF	TGTGCCAGCAGCTCGACCGTGGGCTCTGGAAACACCATATATTTT
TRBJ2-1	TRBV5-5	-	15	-	CASSLSGARYNEQFF	TGTGCCAGCAGCTTATCAGGGGCACGTTACAATGAGCAGTTCTTC
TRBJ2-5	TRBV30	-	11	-	CAWTVQETQYF	TGTGCCTGGACGGTCCAAGAGACCCAGTACTTC
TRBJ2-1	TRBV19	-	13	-	CASSSQGGNEQFF	TGTGCCAGTAGTAGTCAGGGTGGCAATGAGCAGTTCTTC
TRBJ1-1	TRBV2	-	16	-	CASTLRGSPGMAEAFF	TGTGCCAGCACCCTGAGGGGTTCCCCGGGGATGGCTGAAGCTTTCTTT
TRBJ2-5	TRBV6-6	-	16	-	CASSYSLDSQQETQYF	TGTGCCAGCAGTTACTCCCTGGACAGTCAGCAAGAGACCCAGTACTTC